The present TCR beta chain was sequenced within a study of CD8 T cells in ankylosing spondylitis (dated by TCRdb to about 2017). Concerning the study at large: T cell receptor beta repertoires were profiled in healthy donors and ankylosing spondylitis patients so that disease-linked TCR variants could be found. The full study cohort was made up of 25 ankylosing spondylitis patients and over 90 healthy donors. Samples of peripheral blood were taken, and for ankylosing spondylitis patients, synovial fluid was collected as well.

This clonotype was recorded once. Its antigen is still unknown. At one of its ends the junction is not consistent with the germline gene, which may arise from a read error. Spanning cysteine to phenylalanine, the CDR3 consists of 12 amino acids. Of the read, only the CDR3 DNA is kept; its 36 bases are in frame from base 1. Reading the germline V gene (reference sequence) gives CDR1 GTSNPN and CDR2 SVGIG. Broader findings and caveats from the paper: In peripheral blood, the disease-linked clones were found at relatively low frequencies and had a CD8+ phenotype. Some TCR beta motif variants had previously been reported in synovial fluid and blood of reactive arthritis patients, which suggested common disease-initiation mechanisms. Blood from ankylosing spondylitis patients appeared to be characterized by a TCR beta motif made up of several highly homologous amino acid variants. According to the report, matched synovial fluid samples from ankylosing spondylitis patients were significantly enriched for the disease-linked clones.

The instrument was an Illumina HiSeq 2500. TCR beta libraries were prepared by quantitative 5'-RACE with molecular barcodes. The authors' pipeline ran thus. A new computational method, built on a probabilistic model of VDJ rearrangement, was used to identify disease-linked TCR variants. TCRdb trimmed the raw reads at Q25, called clones with MiXCR and kept productive beta chains. CDR3 protein duplicates are merged, each entry listing the most common genes and DNA. The authors' filters were not applied to this entry. The sample contains roughly 130,000 distinct CDR3 sequences, about 6.5% of them found a single time. The ten largest clonotypes hold 9% to 15% of the sample.

The sequencing sample was made of blood, either unsorted or a sorted T cell fraction (not recorded which). This clonotype originated in a male donor with ankylosing spondylitis or in good health (not recorded which). This receptor chain uses TRBV30 and TRBJ1-2; the D gene is unclear. The CDR3 loop reads CACKVGNYGYTF. The nucleotide sequence is given as TGTGCCTGTAAGGTGGGAAACTATGGCTATACCTTC.